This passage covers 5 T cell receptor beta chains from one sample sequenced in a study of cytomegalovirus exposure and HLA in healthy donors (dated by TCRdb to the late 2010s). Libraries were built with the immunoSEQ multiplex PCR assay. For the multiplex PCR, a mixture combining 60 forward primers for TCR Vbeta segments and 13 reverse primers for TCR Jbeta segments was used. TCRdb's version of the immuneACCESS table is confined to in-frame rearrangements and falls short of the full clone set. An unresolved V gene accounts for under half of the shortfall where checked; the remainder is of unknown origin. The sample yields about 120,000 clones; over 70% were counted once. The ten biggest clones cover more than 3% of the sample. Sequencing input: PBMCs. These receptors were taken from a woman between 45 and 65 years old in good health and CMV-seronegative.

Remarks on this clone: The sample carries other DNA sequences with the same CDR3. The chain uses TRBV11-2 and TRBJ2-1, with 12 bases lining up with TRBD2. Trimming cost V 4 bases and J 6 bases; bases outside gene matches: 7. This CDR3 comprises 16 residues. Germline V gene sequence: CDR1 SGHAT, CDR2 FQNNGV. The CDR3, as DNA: TGTGCCAGCAGCTCCTGGACTAGCGGGGCTCTCAATGAGCAGTTCTTC. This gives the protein CASSSWTSGALNEQFF. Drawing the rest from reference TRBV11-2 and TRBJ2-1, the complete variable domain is EAGVAQSPRYKIIEKRQSVAFWCNPISGHATLYWYQQILGQGPKLLIQFQNNGVVDDSQLPKDRFSAERLKGVDSTLKIQPAKLEDSAVYLCASSSWTSGALNEQFFGPGTRLTVL.

CDR3 sequence: CASSLAGTAQGYEQYF. The CDR3, as DNA: TGCGCCAGCAGCTTGGCGGGGACAGCCCAGGGGTACGAGCAGTACTTC. The chain links TRBV5-1 to TRBJ2-7, with 7 positions matching TRBD1. This CDR3 has 16 residues. Trimming removed 0 bases from V and 4 bases from J; junction bases left unmatched: 10. Germline lookup yields CDR1 SGHRS and CDR2 YFSETQ.

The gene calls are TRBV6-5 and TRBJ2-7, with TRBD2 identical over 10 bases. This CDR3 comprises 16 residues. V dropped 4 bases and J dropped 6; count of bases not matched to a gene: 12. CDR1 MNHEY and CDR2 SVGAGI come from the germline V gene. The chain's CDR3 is CASSFAQAGGPLEQYF. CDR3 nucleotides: TGTGCCAGCAGTTTCGCCCAAGCGGGAGGGCCTCTCGAGCAGTACTTC.

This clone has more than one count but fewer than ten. The CDR3 sequence is CASNFNRNGTGDYNEQFF. The CDR3, as DNA: TGCGCCAGCAATTTCAACCGGAACGGGACAGGGGACTACAATGAGCAGTTCTTC. The chain carries TRBV10-1 and TRBJ2-1; 10 positions agree with TRBD1. Per the germline V gene, CDR1 is WNHNN and CDR2 is SYGVQD (reference sequence). J gave up 3 bases and V 7 bases, and 15 bases lay outside the gene matches. The CDR3 contains 18 residues.

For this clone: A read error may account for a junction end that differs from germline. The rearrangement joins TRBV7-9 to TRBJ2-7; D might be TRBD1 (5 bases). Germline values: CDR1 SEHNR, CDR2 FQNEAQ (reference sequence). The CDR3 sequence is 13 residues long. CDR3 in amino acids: CSSSYDSSYEQYF. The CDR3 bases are TGTTCCAGCAGCTACGACAGCTCCTACGAGCAGTACTTC.